Below, 8 T cell receptor beta chains from the same sample are listed, as sequenced in a study of blood T cell repertoires in COVID-19. TCRdb keeps only in-frame clones here, not all; method: immunoSEQ multiplex PCR. The sample has fewer than 100,000 clones, around 87% seen once. The material sequenced was peripheral blood. These receptors all come from a woman of 80 years or more with acute or convalescent COVID-19.

This clone showed up just once. The V and J genes are TRBV12-3 or TRBV12-4 and TRBJ1-5; 7 bases match TRBD1. This CDR3 has 12 amino acids. V lost 7 bases, J lost 7 bases, and 4 bases stayed unmatched. DNA of the CDR3: TGTGCCAGCAACCGGGGACAGCAGCCCCAGCATTTT. Its protein product is CASNRGQQPQHF.

This sequence joins TRBV30 and TRBJ1-5; 7 bases match TRBD1. With V trimmed by 2 bases and J by 7 bases, 14 bases remained unmatched. The CDR3 contains 16 residues. The V gene's germline CDR1 is GTSNPN and CDR2 SVGIG (reference sequence). Here the CDR3 reads CAWSPQFQDRRQPQHF. The CDR3 region has the DNA TGTGCCTGGAGTCCGCAATTCCAGGACAGGAGACAGCCCCAGCATTTT.

The V call is TRBV6-5, the J call TRBJ1-1; no firm D call. The V end lost 7 bases, the J end lost 3 bases, and 12 bases lay between the germline ends. This CDR3 has 13 amino acids. Per germline, CDR1 MNHEY and CDR2 SVGAGI. The DNA of the CDR3 is TGTGCCAGCACACCCCATGAGTACACTGAAGCTTTCTTT. Its protein is CASTPHEYTEAFF.

This chain joins TRBV6-5 and TRBJ1-1; 7 bases line up with TRBD1. Trimming cost V 6 bases and J 4 bases; bases outside gene matches: 5. Germline V gives CDR1 MNHEY, CDR2 SVGAGI. CDR3 size: 13 residues. The CDR3 sequence: CASSGSGGTEAFF. The CDR3 nucleotides are TGTGCCAGCAGCGGCTCAGGGGGCACTGAAGCTTTCTTT.

This rearrangement joins TRBV15 to TRBJ2-5; the D gene is possibly TRBD1 (5 bases). Germline lookup yields CDR1 LNHNV and CDR2 YYDKDF (reference sequence). The V and J ends lost 1 base and 4 bases respectively, with 19 bases between them. The CDR3 is made up of 17 amino acids. CDR3 DNA: TGTGCCACCAGCAGAGGAAAGCAGGGTGGCGTCCGAGAGACCCAGTACTTC. Its protein product is CATSRGKQGGVRETQYF.

The gene calls are TRBV7-9 and TRBJ2-3; D is ambiguous. V was cut by 2 bases and J by 0 bases, with 12 bases left in between. The CDR3 sequence is 16 residues long. The germline V gene encodes CDR1 SEHNR and CDR2 FQNEAQ (reference sequence). CDR3 in DNA: TGTGCCAGCAGCTTATTAACCACCGCGAGCACAGATACGCAGTATTTT. Its protein product is CASSLLTTASTDTQYF.

This clone was counted only a few times. This chain's CDR3 is CASSLGQGAGGYTF. CDR3 in DNA: TGTGCCAGCAGCCTGGGGCAGGGGGCCGGTGGCTACACCTTC. This chain joins TRBV11-2 and TRBJ1-2; 8 nucleotides match TRBD1. Germline-derived CDR1 and CDR2 are SGHAT and FQNNGV. This CDR3 region has 14 residues. V dropped 5 bases and J dropped 7; count of bases not matched to a gene: 9.

This clone was observed a few times. The chain uses TRBV19 and TRBJ1-2; no reliable D call. Germline CDR1 reads LNHDA; CDR2 reads SQIVND (reference sequence). The CDR3 length is 14 residues. V gave up 3 bases and J gave up 3 bases, with 11 bases separating them. The CDR3 DNA reads TGTGCCAGTAGTATCTTGGACGGGGACTATGGCTACACCTTC. It translates to CASSILDGDYGYTF.